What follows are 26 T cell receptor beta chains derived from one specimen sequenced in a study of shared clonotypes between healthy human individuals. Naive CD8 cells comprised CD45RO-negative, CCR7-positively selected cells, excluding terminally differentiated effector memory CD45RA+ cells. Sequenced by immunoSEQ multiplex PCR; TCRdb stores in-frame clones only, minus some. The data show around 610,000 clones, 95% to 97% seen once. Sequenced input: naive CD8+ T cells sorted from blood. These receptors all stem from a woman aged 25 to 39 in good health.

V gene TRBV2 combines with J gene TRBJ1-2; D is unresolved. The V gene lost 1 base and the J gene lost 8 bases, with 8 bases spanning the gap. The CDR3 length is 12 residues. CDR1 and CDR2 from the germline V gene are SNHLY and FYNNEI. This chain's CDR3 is CASSEVQQGYTF. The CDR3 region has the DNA TGTGCCAGCAGTGAAGTCCAACAGGGCTACACCTTC.

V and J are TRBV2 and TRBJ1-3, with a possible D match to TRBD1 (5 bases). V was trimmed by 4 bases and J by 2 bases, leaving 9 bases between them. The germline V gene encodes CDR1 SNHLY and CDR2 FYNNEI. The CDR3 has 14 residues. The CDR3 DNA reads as TGTGCCAGCAGTGCCGGCAGGGCTGGAAACACCATATATTTT. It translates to CASSAGRAGNTIYF.

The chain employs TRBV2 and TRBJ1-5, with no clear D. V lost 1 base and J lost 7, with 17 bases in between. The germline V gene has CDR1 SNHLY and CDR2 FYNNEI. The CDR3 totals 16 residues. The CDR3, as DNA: TGTGCCAGCAGTGAAGGGAACCCCACATACCGGCAGCCCCAGCATTTT. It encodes CASSEGNPTYRQPQHF.

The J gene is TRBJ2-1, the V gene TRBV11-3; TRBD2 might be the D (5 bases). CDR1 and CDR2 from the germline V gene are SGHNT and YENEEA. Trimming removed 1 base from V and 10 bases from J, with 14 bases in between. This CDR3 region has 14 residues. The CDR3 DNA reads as TGTGCCAGCAGCTTAGGGGCGGGCTCTACCGAGCAGTTCTTC. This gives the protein CASSLGAGSTEQFF. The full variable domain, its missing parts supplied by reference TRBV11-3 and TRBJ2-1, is EAGVVQSPRYKIIEKKQPVAFWCNPISGHNTLYWYLQNLGQGPELLIRYENEEAVDDSQLPKDRFSAERLKGVDSTLKIQPAELGDSAVYLCASSLGAGSTEQFFGPGTRLTVL.

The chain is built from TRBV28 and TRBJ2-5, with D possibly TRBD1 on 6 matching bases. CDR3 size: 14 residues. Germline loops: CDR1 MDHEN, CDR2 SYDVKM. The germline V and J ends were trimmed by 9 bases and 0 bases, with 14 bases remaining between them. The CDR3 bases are TGTGCCAGTGAACAGGGTAGTAACCAAGAGACCCAGTACTTC. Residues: CASEQGSNQETQYF.

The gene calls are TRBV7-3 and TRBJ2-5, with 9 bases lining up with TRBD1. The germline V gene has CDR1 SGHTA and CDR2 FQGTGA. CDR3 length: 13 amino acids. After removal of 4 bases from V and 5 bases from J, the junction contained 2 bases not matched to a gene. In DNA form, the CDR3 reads TGTGCCAGCAGCTCGACAGGGGGGGAGACCCAGTACTTC. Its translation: CASSSTGGETQYF.

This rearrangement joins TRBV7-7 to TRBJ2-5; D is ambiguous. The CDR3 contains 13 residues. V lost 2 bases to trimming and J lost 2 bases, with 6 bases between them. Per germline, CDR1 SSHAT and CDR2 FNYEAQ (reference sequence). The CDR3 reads CASSLSLQETQYF. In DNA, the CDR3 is TGTGCCAGCAGCTTATCACTACAAGAGACCCAGTACTTC.

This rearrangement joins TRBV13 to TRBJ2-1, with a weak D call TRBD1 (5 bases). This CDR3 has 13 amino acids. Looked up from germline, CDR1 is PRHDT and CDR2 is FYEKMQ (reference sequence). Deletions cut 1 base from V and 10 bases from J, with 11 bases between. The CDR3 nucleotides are TGTGCCAGCAGCTTAGACAGGTCAGGGGAGCAGTTCTTC. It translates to CASSLDRSGEQFF. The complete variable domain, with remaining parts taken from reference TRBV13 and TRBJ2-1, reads AAGVIQSPRHLIKEKRETATLKCYPIPRHDTVYWYQQGPGQDPQFLISFYEKMQSDKGSIPDRFSAQQFSDYHSELNMSSLELGDSALYFCASSLDRSGEQFFGPGTRLTVL.

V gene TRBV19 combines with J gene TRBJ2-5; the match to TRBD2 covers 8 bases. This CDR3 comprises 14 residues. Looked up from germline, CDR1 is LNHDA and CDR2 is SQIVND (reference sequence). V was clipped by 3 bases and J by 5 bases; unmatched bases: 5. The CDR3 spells CASSIGAGEETQYF. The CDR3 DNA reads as TGTGCCAGTAGTATCGGAGCGGGAGAGGAGACCCAGTACTTC.

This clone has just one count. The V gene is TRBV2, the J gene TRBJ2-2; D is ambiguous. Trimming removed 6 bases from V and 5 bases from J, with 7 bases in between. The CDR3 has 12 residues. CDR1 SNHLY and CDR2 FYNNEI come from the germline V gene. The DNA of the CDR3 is TGTGCCAGCAGGATTAGAACCGGGGAGCTGTTTTTT. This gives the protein CASRIRTGELFF.

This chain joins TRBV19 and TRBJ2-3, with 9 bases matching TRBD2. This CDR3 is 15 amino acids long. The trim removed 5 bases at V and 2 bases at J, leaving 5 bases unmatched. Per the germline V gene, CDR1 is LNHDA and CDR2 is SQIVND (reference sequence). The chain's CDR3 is CASSGAGGNTDTQYF. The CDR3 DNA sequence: TGTGCCAGTAGTGGAGCGGGAGGCAACACAGATACGCAGTATTTT.

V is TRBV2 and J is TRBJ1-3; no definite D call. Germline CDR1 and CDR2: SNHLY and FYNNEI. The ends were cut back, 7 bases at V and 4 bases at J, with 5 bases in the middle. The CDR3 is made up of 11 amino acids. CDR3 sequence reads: CASMGGNTIYF. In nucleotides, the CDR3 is TGTGCCAGCATGGGGGGAAACACCATATATTTT. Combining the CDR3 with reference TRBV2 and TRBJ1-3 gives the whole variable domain EPEVTQTPSHQVTQMGQEVILRCVPISNHLYFYWYRQILGQKVEFLVSFYNNEISEKSEIFDDQFSVERPDGSNFTLKIRSTKLEDSAMYFCASMGGNTIYFGEGSWLTVV.

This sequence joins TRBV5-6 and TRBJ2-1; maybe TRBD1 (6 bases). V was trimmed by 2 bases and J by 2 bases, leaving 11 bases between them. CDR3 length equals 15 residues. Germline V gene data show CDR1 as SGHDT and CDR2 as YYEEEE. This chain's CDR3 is CASSFQGIPYNEQFF. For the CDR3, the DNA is TGTGCCAGCAGCTTCCAGGGGATCCCCTACAATGAGCAGTTCTTC.

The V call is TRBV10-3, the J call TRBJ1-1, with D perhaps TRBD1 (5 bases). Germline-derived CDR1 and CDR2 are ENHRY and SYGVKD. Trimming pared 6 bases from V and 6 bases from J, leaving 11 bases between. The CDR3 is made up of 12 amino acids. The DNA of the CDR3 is TGTGCCATCAGCGGCCAGGGTCCTGAAGCTTTCTTT. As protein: CAISGQGPEAFF.

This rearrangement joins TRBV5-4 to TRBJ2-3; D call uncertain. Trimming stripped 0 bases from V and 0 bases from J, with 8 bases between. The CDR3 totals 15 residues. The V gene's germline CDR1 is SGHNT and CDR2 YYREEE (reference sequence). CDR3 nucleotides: TGTGCCAGCAGCTTGGGGGATATAAGCACAGATACGCAGTATTTT. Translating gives CASSLGDISTDTQYF.

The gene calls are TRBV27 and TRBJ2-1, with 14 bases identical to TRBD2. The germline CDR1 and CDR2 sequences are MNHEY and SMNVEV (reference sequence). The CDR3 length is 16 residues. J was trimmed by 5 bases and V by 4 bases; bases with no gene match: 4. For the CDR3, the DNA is TGTGCCAGCAGTTCCCGACTAGCGGGAGGGAACAATGAGCAGTTCTTC. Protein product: CASSSRLAGGNNEQFF.

CDR3 sequence reads: CASSLASAYNEQFF. CDR3 nucleotides: TGTGCCAGCAGTTTGGCTAGTGCCTACAATGAGCAGTTCTTC. The chain is built from TRBV27 and TRBJ2-1; D unclear. CDR3 length equals 14 residues. V was cut by 3 bases and J by 2 bases, with 8 bases left in between. Germline V gives CDR1 MNHEY, CDR2 SMNVEV (reference sequence).

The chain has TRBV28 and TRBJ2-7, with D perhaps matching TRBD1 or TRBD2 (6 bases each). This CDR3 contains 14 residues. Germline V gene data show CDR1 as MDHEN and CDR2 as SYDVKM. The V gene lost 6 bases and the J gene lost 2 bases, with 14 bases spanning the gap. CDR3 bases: TGTGCCAGCAGGCCTACAGGGAGGACCTACGAGCAGTACTTC. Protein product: CASRPTGRTYEQYF. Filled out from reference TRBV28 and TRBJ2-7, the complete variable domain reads DVKVTQSSRYLVKRTGEKVFLECVQDMDHENMFWYRQDPGLGLRLIYFSYDVKMKEKGDIPEGYSVSREKKERFSLILESASTNQTSMYLCASRPTGRTYEQYFGPGTRLTVT.

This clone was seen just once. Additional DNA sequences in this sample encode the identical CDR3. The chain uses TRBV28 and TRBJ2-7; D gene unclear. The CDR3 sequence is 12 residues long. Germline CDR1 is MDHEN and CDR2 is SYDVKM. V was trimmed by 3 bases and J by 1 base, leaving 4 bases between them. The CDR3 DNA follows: TGTGCCAGCAGTTTCGTATCCTACGAGCAGTACTTC. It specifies CASSFVSYEQYF.

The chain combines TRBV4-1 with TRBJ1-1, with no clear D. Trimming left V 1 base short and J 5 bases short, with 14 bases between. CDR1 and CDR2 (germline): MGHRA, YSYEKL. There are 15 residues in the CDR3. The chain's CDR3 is CASSQVIGSSTEAFF. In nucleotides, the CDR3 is TGCGCCAGCAGCCAAGTTATCGGTTCGAGTACTGAAGCTTTCTTT.

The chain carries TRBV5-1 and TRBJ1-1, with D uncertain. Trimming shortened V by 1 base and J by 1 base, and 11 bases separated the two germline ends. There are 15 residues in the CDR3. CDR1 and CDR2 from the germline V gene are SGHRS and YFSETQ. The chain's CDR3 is CASSLSRQKNTEAFF. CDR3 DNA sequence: TGCGCCAGCAGCTTGTCCCGCCAGAAGAACACTGAAGCTTTCTTT.

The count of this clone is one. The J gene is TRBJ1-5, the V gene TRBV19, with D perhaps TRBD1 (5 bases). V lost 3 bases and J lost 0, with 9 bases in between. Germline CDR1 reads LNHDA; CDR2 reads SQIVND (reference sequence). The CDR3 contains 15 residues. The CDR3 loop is CASSMWGSSNQPQHF. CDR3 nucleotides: TGTGCCAGTAGTATGTGGGGGAGTAGCAATCAGCCCCAGCATTTT.

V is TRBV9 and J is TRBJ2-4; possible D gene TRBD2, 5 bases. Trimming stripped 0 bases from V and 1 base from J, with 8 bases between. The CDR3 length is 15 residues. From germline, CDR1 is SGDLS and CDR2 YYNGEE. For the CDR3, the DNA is TGTGCCAGCAGCGTAGATGGGGAGGCCAAAAACATTCAGTACTTC. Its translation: CASSVDGEAKNIQYF.

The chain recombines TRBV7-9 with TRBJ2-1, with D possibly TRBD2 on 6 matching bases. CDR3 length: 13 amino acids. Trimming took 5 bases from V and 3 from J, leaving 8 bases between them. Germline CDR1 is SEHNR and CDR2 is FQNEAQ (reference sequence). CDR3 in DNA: TGTGCCAGCAGCGGGACTGTCTACAATGAGCAGTTCTTC. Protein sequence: CASSGTVYNEQFF.

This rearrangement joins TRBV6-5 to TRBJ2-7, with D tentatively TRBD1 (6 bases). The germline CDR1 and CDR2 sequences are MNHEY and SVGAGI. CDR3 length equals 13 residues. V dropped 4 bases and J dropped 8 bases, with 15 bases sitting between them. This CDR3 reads CASSSDSYEKQYF. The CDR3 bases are TGTGCCAGCAGTTCGGACAGCTACGAAAAGCAGTACTTC.

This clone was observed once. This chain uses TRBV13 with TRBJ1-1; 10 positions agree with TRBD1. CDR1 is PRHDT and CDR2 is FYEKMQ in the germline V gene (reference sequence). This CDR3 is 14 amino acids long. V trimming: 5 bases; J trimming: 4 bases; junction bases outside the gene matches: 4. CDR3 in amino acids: CASSAGTGVTEAFF. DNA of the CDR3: TGTGCCAGCAGCGCAGGGACAGGGGTCACTGAAGCTTTCTTT.